The present T cell receptor beta chain was sequenced within a study of control samples from healthy donors and cancer patients. Clones were sequenced by immunoSEQ multiplex PCR, and TCRdb holds only the in-frame ones, with some missing. Of about 40,000 clones listed, 92% were seen once; the top ten hold roughly 3.5%. CDR3 size: 14 residues. Germline trimming cut 7 bases from V and 5 bases from J; bases unmatched to any gene: 8. Germline assignment: CDR1 SQVTM and CDR2 ANQGSEA. V and J are TRBV29-1 and TRBJ2-3; the match to TRBD2 covers 11 bases. The sequenced sample was blood. The clonotype comes from a woman in her forties or fifties in good health. CDR3 residues: CSASSGGAGDTQYF. CDR3 DNA sequence: TGCAGCGCCAGTAGCGGGGGGGCGGGAGATACGCAGTATTTT.